A single sample is the source of the 2 T cell receptor beta chains below, sequenced in a study of cytomegalovirus exposure and HLA in healthy donors. Use of 60 Vbeta and 13 Jbeta primers characterized the PCR. TCRdb keeps only in-frame clones here, not all; method: immunoSEQ multiplex PCR. This repertoire shows tens of thousands of clones, around 70% found once; its top ten account for around 15%. Sequencing used PBMCs. Source of these receptors: a male donor in good health and CMV-seropositive.

The chain links TRBV27 to TRBJ1-1; the D is unclear. CDR1 is MNHEY and CDR2 is SMNVEV in the germline V gene (reference sequence). CDR3 length equals 14 residues. V was clipped by 1 base and J by 6 bases, with 12 bases between them. The CDR3 spells CASSLLVGRAEAFF. The CDR3 DNA reads TGTGCCAGCAGTTTATTGGTGGGGAGGGCTGAAGCTTTCTTT.

This clone was detected only once. The CDR3 is CASSCYRGQGDEQYF. CDR3 sequence (DNA): TGTGCCAGCAGCTGTTACAGGGGTCAAGGCGACGAGCAGTACTTC. The V and J genes are TRBV7-7 and TRBJ2-7, with 7 bases identical to TRBD1. CDR1 is SSHAT, CDR2 FNYEAQ, per germline (reference sequence). Germline trimming cut 4 bases from V and 5 bases from J; bases unmatched to any gene: 11. The CDR3 runs 15 residues.